This passage covers 9 T cell receptor beta chains from one sample sequenced in a study of blood T cell repertoires in COVID-19. Here immunoSEQ multiplex PCR was the method, and the copy in TCRdb shows in-frame clones only, minus some. The profile shows some 57,000 clones, nearly 90% of them singletons. Sequenced sample: peripheral blood. These receptor sequences come from a man in his 60s with active COVID-19.

V is TRBV18 and J is TRBJ2-1, with TRBD1 matching 7 bases. CDR1 is KGHSH, CDR2 LQKENI, per germline. The V and J ends lost 6 bases and 0 bases, in that order; junction bases with no gene match: 8. This CDR3 comprises 16 residues. CDR3 DNA: TGTGCCAGCTCTCTAGACAGGGTCAGCTCCTACAATGAGCAGTTCTTC. Translated: CASSLDRVSSYNEQFF.

This chain uses TRBV15 with TRBJ1-3; D gene ambiguous. CDR3 length: 14 residues. The germline V gene encodes CDR1 LNHNV and CDR2 YYDKDF (reference sequence). V was pared by 1 base and J by 4 bases, with 8 bases between. In DNA, the CDR3 is TGTGCCACCAGCAGAGGTGAGGGAGGAAACACCATATATTTT. It specifies CATSRGEGGNTIYF. Drawing the rest from reference TRBV15 and TRBJ1-3, the complete variable domain is DAMVIQNPRYQVTQFGKPVTLSCSQTLNHNVMYWYQQKSSQAPKLLFHYYDKDFNNEADTPDNFQSRRPNTSFCFLDIRSPGLGDTAMYLCATSRGEGGNTIYFGEGSWLTVV.

This clone showed up just once. V gene TRBV7-6 combines with J gene TRBJ2-2; D unclear. V lost 0 bases to trimming and J lost 0 bases, with 8 bases between them. This CDR3 contains 16 residues. Looked up from germline, CDR1 is SGHVS and CDR2 is FNYEAQ. As DNA, the CDR3 is TGTGCCAGCAGCTTAGCGCTTGGCACGAACACCGGGGAGCTGTTTTTT. Its protein product is CASSLALGTNTGELFF.

The rearrangement uses TRBV5-1 and TRBJ2-7, with 9 nucleotides matching TRBD2. Germline V gene sequence: CDR1 SGHRS, CDR2 YFSETQ. Germline trimming cut 1 base from V and 2 bases from J; bases unmatched to any gene: 4. The CDR3 is 15 amino acids. CDR3: CASSLSLAGPYEQYF. The CDR3 DNA reads as TGCGCCAGCAGCTTGTCACTAGCGGGCCCCTACGAGCAGTACTTC.

The chain is built from TRBV4-3 and TRBJ1-3; TRBD1 matches 7 bases. Germline V lookup: CDR1 LGHNA, CDR2 YSLEER. The length of the CDR3 is 15 residues. J was trimmed by 2 bases and V by 2 bases; bases with no gene match: 3. The CDR3 sequence is CASSQLTGAGNTIYF. DNA of the CDR3: TGCGCCAGCAGCCAATTAACAGGGGCTGGAAACACCATATATTTT.

In its sample, this clone was seen a few times. The chain uses TRBV7-3 and TRBJ2-7; 9 bases agree with TRBD1. Germline V lookup: CDR1 SGHTA, CDR2 FQGTGA. The CDR3 is made up of 15 amino acids. V shed 5 bases, J shed 3 bases, and the junction held 8 bases outside the gene matches. The CDR3 protein is CASSEDRGLVYEQYF. CDR3 nucleotides: TGTGCCAGCAGCGAGGACAGGGGTTTGGTCTACGAGCAGTACTTC.

In nucleotides, the CDR3 is TGTGCCAGCAGCAGGGAAATTGTCACTGAAGCTTTCTTT. Its protein is CASSREIVTEAFF. This chain connects TRBV28 to TRBJ1-1; possibly TRBD1 for D (5 bases). There are 13 residues in the CDR3. CDR1 is MDHEN, CDR2 SYDVKM, per germline. The V end lost 6 bases, the J end lost 4 bases, and 12 bases lay between the germline ends. Using reference TRBV28 and TRBJ1-1 for the parts outside the CDR3, the full variable domain is DVKVTQSSRYLVKRTGEKVFLECVQDMDHENMFWYRQDPGLGLRLIYFSYDVKMKEKGDIPEGYSVSREKKERFSLILESASTNQTSMYLCASSREIVTEAFFGQGTRLTVV.

The chain has TRBV5-1 and TRBJ2-5, with 12 bases lining up with TRBD2. Per the germline V gene, CDR1 is SGHRS and CDR2 is YFSETQ. Trimming removed 4 bases from V and 4 bases from J; junction bases left unmatched: 11. The CDR3 spans 17 residues. The CDR3 loop is CASSERPSGRAVETQYF. For the CDR3, the DNA is TGCGCCAGCAGCGAACGCCCTAGCGGGAGGGCCGTAGAGACCCAGTACTTC.

This clone was seen just once. The chain joins TRBV27 to TRBJ2-7; 14 nucleotides align to TRBD2. The length of the CDR3 is 15 residues. Germline lookup yields CDR1 MNHEY and CDR2 SMNVEV (reference sequence). The V and J ends lost 4 bases and 3 bases, in that order; junction bases with no gene match: 2. CDR3 DNA: TGTGCCAGCAGTTCCGGGACTAGCGGGAGCTACGAGCAGTACTTC. Encoded protein: CASSSGTSGSYEQYF.